The 26 T cell receptor beta chains reported below all come from one sample, sequenced in a study of T-cell memory formation after mild COVID-19. TCRdb used MiXCR to reprocess the 5' RACE reads, holding one entry per CDR3 protein. The sample includes 200,000 or so distinct CDR3 sequences, over 7.5% of them seen just once. The specimen was PBMCs or a T cell subset sorted from them (not recorded which). The receptors originated from a man younger than 35 who had mild COVID-19 (a few samples of this study predate the infection). Cell type and time point are not known.

This sequence joins TRBV7-2 and TRBJ1-6; 7 bases match TRBD1. This CDR3 contains 15 residues. Germline CDR1 reads SGHTA; CDR2 reads FQGNSA. V dropped 3 bases and J dropped 3; count of bases not matched to a gene: 2. This chain's CDR3 is CASSFRTGYNSPLHF. DNA of the CDR3: TGTGCCAGCAGCTTTAGGACAGGCTATAATTCACCCCTCCACTTT.

This clonotype was counted ten times or more. This CDR3 reads CASSLTSGDYNEQFF. The CDR3 bases are TGTGCCAGCAGCCTGACTAGCGGTGATTACAATGAGCAGTTCTTC. The chain links TRBV9 to TRBJ2-1; 9 nucleotides agree with TRBD2. This CDR3 comprises 15 residues. Germline V gene sequence: CDR1 SGDLS, CDR2 YYNGEE. V was clipped by 4 bases and J by 4 bases; unmatched bases: 6.

The sample holds a few counts of this clonotype. This sequence joins TRBV11-2 and TRBJ1-5; the D gene is possibly TRBD1 (6 bases). The CDR3 sequence is 13 residues long. Trimming pared 5 bases from V and 4 bases from J, leaving 9 bases between. Per germline, CDR1 SGHAT and CDR2 FQNNGV. The CDR3 DNA is TGTGCCAGCAGCATGGACAGAAATCAGCCCCAGCATTTT. Translated, it gives CASSMDRNQPQHF.

The chain is built from TRBV5-1 and TRBJ2-3; no clear D. Germline V gene data show CDR1 as SGHRS and CDR2 as YFSETQ. The CDR3 consists of 13 residues. Trimming removed 4 bases at V and 10 bases at J, with 16 bases between. In DNA form, the CDR3 reads TGCGCCAGCAGCGTCTCTAGTGCCGGGCCGCAGTATTTT. Its protein product is CASSVSSAGPQYF.

In this sample, this clonotype turned up many times. This chain links TRBV29-1 with TRBJ1-2; 7 bases align to TRBD1. After removal of 5 bases from V and 10 bases from J, the junction contained 13 bases not matched to a gene. CDR1 SQVTM and CDR2 ANQGSEA come from the germline V gene. The CDR3 spans 13 residues. Written as DNA, the CDR3 is TGCAGCGTTACTCCACGACAGGGCAGCTACTACACCTTC. This sequence encodes CSVTPRQGSYYTF.

This clonotype was recorded many times. The chain has TRBV11-2 and TRBJ2-1, with 11 nucleotides matching TRBD1. Germline values: CDR1 SGHAT, CDR2 FQNNGV. J gave up 4 bases and V 6 bases, and 11 bases lay outside the gene matches. The CDR3 loop spans 17 amino acids. Written as DNA, the CDR3 is TGTGCCAGCAGAGTTGGGGGGACAGGGGGGGATTACAATGAGCAGTTCTTC. Translated, it gives CASRVGGTGGDYNEQFF.

At least ten counts were recorded for this clonotype. This rearrangement joins TRBV12-3 or TRBV12-4 to TRBJ2-3; perhaps TRBD1 as D (6 bases). There are 14 residues in the CDR3. Trimming cost V 6 bases and J 2 bases, with 12 bases left between them. The CDR3 loop reads CASSPGQPTDTQYF. In DNA, the CDR3 is TGTGCCAGCAGCCCCGGACAGCCCACAGATACGCAGTATTTT.

The genes are TRBV6-6 and TRBJ2-1; unclear D gene. Per the germline V gene, CDR1 is MNHNY and CDR2 is SVGAGI (reference sequence). This CDR3 has 12 residues. V was trimmed by 6 bases and J by 12 bases, leaving 15 bases between them. In DNA form, the CDR3 reads TGTGCCAGCAGCCCGGACCGTGGCGGGCAGTTCTTC. Protein product: CASSPDRGGQFF.

As regards this clonotype: This sequence may be a read error, since a much larger clone differs from it by one base. As the CDR3 is not closed by the conserved phenylalanine or tryptophan, this likely results from a read error. V gene TRBV29-1 combines with J gene TRBJ2-1; 10 nucleotides line up with TRBD1. Trimming at V came to 7 bases and at J to 6 bases, leaving 9 bases not matched to a gene. Germline CDR1 SQVTM, CDR2 ANQGSEA. The CDR3 loop spans 14 amino acids. This CDR3 reads CSGLRGQGSNEQFL. CDR3 nucleotide sequence: TGCAGCGGACTACGGGGACAGGGGTCCAATGAGCAGTTCTTA.

This clonotype has a handful of counts. J is TRBJ2-7 and V is TRBV5-4; D is perhaps TRBD1 (6 bases). Per the germline V gene, CDR1 is SGHNT and CDR2 is YYREEE (reference sequence). V was cut by 4 bases and J by 7 bases, with 15 bases left in between. There are 13 residues in the CDR3. The CDR3 coding sequence is TGTGCCAGCAGCCAGTTCTCCGGGACAGAGCAGTACGTC. Protein sequence: CASSQFSGTEQYV.

The sample holds a few counts of this clonotype. The J gene is TRBJ2-2, the V gene TRBV5-1; D gene ambiguous. Per germline, CDR1 SGHRS and CDR2 YFSETQ. Trimming took off 5 bases at V and 0 bases at J, with 11 bases between the two ends. This CDR3 comprises 15 residues. The CDR3 reads CASSPVPANTGELFF. CDR3 bases: TGCGCCAGCAGTCCCGTACCCGCGAACACCGGGGAGCTGTTTTTT.

This clonotype was seen a handful of times. The chain uses TRBV3-1 and TRBJ2-3, with 8 bases fitting TRBD1. Per the germline V gene, CDR1 is LGHDT and CDR2 is YNNKEL (reference sequence). CDR3 length equals 15 residues. V gave up 4 bases and J gave up 2 bases; unmatched junction bases: 5. CDR3 coding DNA: TGTGCCAGCAGCCCACAGGGGGTCTTCACAGATACGCAGTATTTT. Translation gives CASSPQGVFTDTQYF.

This chain uses TRBV20-1 with TRBJ1-2, with 7 bases lining up with TRBD1. Germline V lookup: CDR1 DFQATT, CDR2 SNEGSKA (reference sequence). This CDR3 comprises 12 residues. After removal of 7 bases from V and 6 bases from J, the junction contained 8 bases not matched to a gene. CDR3 coding DNA: TGCAGTGATTACAGGGGAGGCGATGGCTACACCTTC. Translated: CSDYRGGDGYTF.

This clonotype was seen just once. The V and J genes are TRBV29-1 and TRBJ2-3, with 8 bases matching TRBD2. Trimming cost V 6 bases and J 6 bases; bases outside gene matches: 8. CDR3 length: 13 amino acids. Germline values: CDR1 SQVTM, CDR2 ANQGSEA. CDR3: CSVDSGVGDTQYF. The CDR3 nucleotides read TGCAGCGTCGATAGCGGGGTCGGGGATACGCAGTATTTT.

The chain links TRBV12-3 or TRBV12-4 to TRBJ1-5; tentative D call: TRBD1 (6 bases). The CDR3 length is 15 residues. V shed 3 bases and J shed 1 base, with 10 bases lying between them. CDR3 sequence: CASSLAGGSNQPQHF. CDR3 DNA sequence: TGTGCCAGCAGTTTGGCCGGGGGCAGCAATCAGCCCCAGCATTTT.

The chain's CDR3 is CASSPGTGGAWGYTF. CDR3 nucleotides: TGTGCCAGCAGCCCTGGGACAGGGGGCGCGTGGGGCTACACCTTC. The rearrangement links TRBV5-4 to TRBJ1-2, with 12 bases matching TRBD1. V shed 4 bases, J shed 8 bases, and the junction held 9 bases outside the gene matches. Germline CDR1 SGHNT, CDR2 YYREEE (reference sequence). The CDR3 length is 15 residues.

The table lists this clonotype with a few counts. This chain links TRBV6-5 with TRBJ2-1; 11 positions agree with TRBD2. After removal of 0 bases from V and 3 bases from J, the junction contained 13 bases not matched to a gene. CDR3 length: 20 amino acids. CDR1 is MNHEY, CDR2 SVGAGI, per germline. Here the CDR3 reads CASSYSIRVSGGAGYNEQFF. Here the CDR3 DNA reads TGTGCCAGCAGTTACTCGATTCGAGTTAGCGGGGGGGCCGGCTACAATGAGCAGTTCTTC.

Only one count was recorded for this clonotype. The chain is built from TRBV6-5 and TRBJ2-1, with TRBD1 as a possible D gene (6 bases). The CDR3 totals 11 residues. V was pared by 6 bases and J by 12 bases, with 12 bases between. The germline V gene encodes CDR1 MNHEY and CDR2 SVGAGI. CDR3 residues: CASRQGRGQFF. The DNA of the CDR3 is TGTGCCAGCAGGCAGGGGCGTGGGCAGTTCTTC.

The V gene is TRBV3-2, the J gene TRBJ1-2; the D call TRBD1 from the table was never checked on the DNA. TRBV3-2 is a pseudogene segment. This CDR3 has 15 residues. CDR3 nucleotide sequence: TGTGCCAGCAGCCGAAAGACAGGCGCAGGGGACGGCTACACCTTC. It translates to CASSRKTGAGDGYTF.

The table lists this clonotype with a few counts. The gene calls are TRBV20-1 and TRBJ2-7; D is ambiguous. Trimming left V 1 base short and J 2 bases short, with 12 bases between. The CDR3 is made up of 14 amino acids. In germline, CDR1 is DFQATT, CDR2 SNEGSKA (reference sequence). This chain's CDR3 is CSARGAHYAYEQYV. CDR3 nucleotides: TGCAGTGCTAGAGGGGCCCATTACGCCTACGAGCAGTACGTC.

The chain has TRBV4-2 and TRBJ1-3; weak D call: TRBD1 (6 bases). CDR3 length: 13 residues. Trimming removed 5 bases from V and 8 bases from J, with 13 bases in between. Germline V CDR1 and CDR2: LGHNA, YNFKEQ. The CDR3 reads CASSTQGSHTIYF. The CDR3 DNA reads TGTGCCAGCAGCACTCAGGGGAGCCACACCATATATTTT.

This clonotype came up once. The gene calls are TRBV7-2 and TRBJ2-3; 7 positions match TRBD2. From germline, CDR1 is SGHTA and CDR2 FQGNSA. This CDR3 is built from 18 residues. The V segment lost 2 bases and the J segment 1 base; nucleotides outside the gene matches: 12. DNA for the CDR3: TGTGCCAGCAGCTTAACCTCTAGCGGTTCCCCGGGCACAGATACGCAGTATTTT. This codes for CASSLTSSGSPGTDTQYF.

The J gene is TRBJ2-5, the V gene TRBV4-2; D is undetermined. Germline lookup yields CDR1 LGHNA and CDR2 YNFKEQ. Trimming cost V 0 bases and J 5 bases, with 4 bases left between them. The CDR3 has 12 amino acids. DNA of the CDR3: TGTGCCAGCAGCCAAGATTCGGAGACCCAGTACTTC. It codes for CASSQDSETQYF.

This clonotype was observed many times. The rearrangement links TRBV20-1 to TRBJ1-5, with D possibly TRBD1 on 6 matching bases. From germline, CDR1 is DFQATT and CDR2 SNEGSKA (reference sequence). This CDR3 is 12 amino acids long. V gave up 5 bases and J gave up 5 bases, with 10 bases separating them. In DNA form, the CDR3 reads TGCAGTGCTGGGGCAGGGGATCAGCCCCAGCATTTT. Translated, it gives CSAGAGDQPQHF.

The rearrangement uses TRBV12-3 or TRBV12-4 and TRBJ1-1; 7 bases match TRBD1. The CDR3 contains 20 residues. The V segment lost 6 bases and the J segment 5 bases; nucleotides outside the gene matches: 27. CDR3 coding DNA: TGTGCCAGCAGACACCGACCCCTCCTACACAGGGGAGGAAGTTCGACTGAAGCTTTCTTT. This gives the protein CASRHRPLLHRGGSSTEAFF.

The genes are TRBV5-6 and TRBJ2-3; TRBD1 agrees at 7 bases. CDR3 size: 14 residues. Germline V gene sequence: CDR1 SGHDT, CDR2 YYEEEE. V was clipped by 0 bases and J by 6 bases; unmatched bases: 4. The CDR3 is CASSLDRGYDTQYF. The CDR3 DNA is TGTGCCAGCAGCTTGGACAGGGGATACGATACGCAGTATTTT.